Listed below are T cell receptor beta chains from one sample, sequenced in a study of T cells expressing NK-cell markers. TCRdb reprocessed the 5' RACE reads; each CDR3 protein has one entry and no DNA is given. This sample's table reports 130,000 to 150,000 distinct CDR3 sequences. Sequenced sample: blood T cells: a sorted CD56 or NKG2C T cell subset, CD4+ or CD8+ T cells, or bulk PBMC T cells (not recorded which). The receptors here all came from a young man in good health. Both conserved end residues are part of each CDR3.

v_gene	j_gene	CDR3aa
TRBV29-1	TRBJ2-1	CSAKTGRDEQFF
TRBV9	TRBJ2-1	CASSPKGLAANEQFF
TRBV20-1	TRBJ1-5	CSAEAPGQTSLAQHF
TRBV6-6	TRBJ2-7	CASGTTPSYEQYF
TRBV19	TRBJ1-1	CASSTRYTEAFF
TRBV7-2	TRBJ2-7	CASSSAQYFWQYF
TRBV6-4	TRBJ2-3	CASSVTTTDTQYF
TRBV18	TRBJ1-2	CASSPPWTVDYGYTF
TRBV27	TRBJ1-4	CASSFSRGGNEKLFF
TRBV5-1	TRBJ1-1	CASSLAGQGYTEAFF
TRBV30	TRBJ2-1	CSGRPPGGSYNEQFF
TRBV6-2/TRBV6-3	TRBJ2-7	CASRIDRSSYEQYF
TRBV5-1	TRBJ2-1	CASRSPGGEQFF
TRBV30	TRBJ2-2	CAWSVPGSGSGHTGELFF
TRBV13	TRBJ2-1	CASSLPAREQFF
TRBV20-1	TRBJ2-1	CSARGRGGLSNEQFF
TRBV20-1	TRBJ2-3	CSARDGTSTDTQYF
TRBV12-3/TRBV12-4	TRBJ2-3	CASSHGLPDTQYF
TRBV7-2	TRBJ2-1	CASSLVDRVNNEQFF
TRBV12-3/TRBV12-4	TRBJ1-4	CASSLERAAGYEKLFF
TRBV5-6	TRBJ2-7	CASSPGTSGSEQYF
TRBV19	TRBJ2-1	CASSGRRIEQFF
TRBV5-1	TRBJ2-1	CASSLMTGLAETYNEQFF
TRBV11-2	TRBJ2-6	CASSRVAPGPPFYGANVLTF
TRBV5-1	TRBJ2-3	CASSPWVDTDTQYF
TRBV5-6	TRBJ2-3	CASSLPGQLSTDTQYF
TRBV4-2	TRBJ1-1	CASSQDPGTGVNTEAFF
TRBV11-2	TRBJ2-3	CASSKGQVGTDTQYF
TRBV12-3/TRBV12-4	TRBJ2-1	CASRREGYNEQFF
TRBV13	TRBJ2-3	CASSLGTGGVLDTQYF
TRBV2	TRBJ2-1	CASLAGEGSYNEQFF
TRBV20-1	TRBJ2-1	CSVDSPGLLNEQFF
TRBV18	TRBJ2-3	CASSPEQGSATDTQYF
TRBV29-1	TRBJ2-7	CSVEGGRNSYEQYF
TRBV30	TRBJ1-2	CAWSVSGASGYTF
TRBV28	TRBJ2-7	CASSDGQGVSYEQYF
TRBV2	TRBJ2-5	CASAEPTGAGQETQYF
TRBV29-1	TRBJ1-1	CSVGTGTEAFF
TRBV11-2	TRBJ2-1	CASSLTPGLDTDNEQFF